The rows below give T cell receptor beta chains drawn from one sample of a study of T cells in localized non-small cell lung cancer. Generated by immunoSEQ multiplex PCR, the TCRdb table keeps only in-frame clones and is missing some. The data hold roughly 72,000 clones, with around 84% observed a single time. Sequencing used peripheral blood, obtained before any cancer treatment. The receptors were gathered from a female donor of 60 years or more with stage I lung adenocarcinoma. Each CDR3 is given with its conserved first and last residue. D genes are given only for firm matches. Clone size is shown for a subset of rows, as once, few, many or a class of expanded clone.

>.|TRBJ2-1|.|TRBV29-1
CSVVPGYEQFF
TGCAGCGTTGTCCCGGGGTATGAGCAGTTCTTC
>.|TRBJ1-2|.|TRBV2
CASSEMGGVYGYTF
TGTGCCAGCAGTGAAATGGGCGGGGTCTATGGCTACACCTTC
>.|TRBJ2-3|.|TRBV5-1
CASSFTDTQYF
TGCGCCAGCAGCTTCACAGATACGCAGTATTTT
>TRBD1|TRBJ2-7|.|TRBV5-1
CASSWGTGSSYEQYF
TGCGCCAGCAGCTGGGGGACAGGGAGCTCCTACGAGCAGTACTTC
>TRBD1|TRBJ1-1|.|TRBV2
CASKGRTGMNTEAFF
TGTGCCAGTAAGGGCCGGACAGGCATGAACACTGAAGCTTTCTTT
>TRBD2|TRBJ2-1|.|TRBV7-2
CASSPPWPSGRLEQFF
TGTGCCAGCAGCCCCCCCTGGCCTAGCGGGAGGCTCGAGCAGTTCTTC
>.|TRBJ1-1|.|TRBV7-9
CASSLNTEAFF
TGTGCCAGCAGCTTGAACACTGAAGCTTTCTTT
>.|TRBJ2-7|.|TRBV13
CASSGPYEQYF
TGTGCCAGCAGCGGCCCCTACGAGCAGTACTTC
>.|TRBJ2-1|.|TRBV5-8
CASSFGLRSYNEQFF
TGTGCCAGCAGCTTCGGGCTACGCTCCTACAATGAGCAGTTCTTC
>.|TRBJ1-2|.|TRBV5-8
CASSLGSQSYGYTF
TGTGCCAGCAGCTTGGGGTCCCAGTCCTATGGCTACACCTTC
>.|TRBJ2-1|.|TRBV5-5
CASTHPSSYNEQFF
TGTGCCAGCACTCACCCGAGCTCCTACAATGAGCAGTTCTTC
>TRBD2|TRBJ2-1|.|TRBV30
CAWSVPGLAGGYSYNEQFF
TGTGCCTGGAGTGTACCGGGACTAGCGGGGGGCTATTCCTACAATGAGCAGTTCTTC
>.|TRBJ1-2|once|TRBV7-2
CASSLAREGYGYTF
TGTGCCAGCAGCTTAGCCAGGGAGGGCTATGGCTACACCTTC
>.|TRBJ1-3|few|TRBV9
CASSDGNTIYF
TGTGCCAGCAGCGATGGAAACACCATATATTTT
>.|TRBJ2-7|.|TRBV7-8
CASSSQGPSYEQYF
TGTGCCAGCAGCTCCCAAGGTCCGTCCTACGAGCAGTACTTC